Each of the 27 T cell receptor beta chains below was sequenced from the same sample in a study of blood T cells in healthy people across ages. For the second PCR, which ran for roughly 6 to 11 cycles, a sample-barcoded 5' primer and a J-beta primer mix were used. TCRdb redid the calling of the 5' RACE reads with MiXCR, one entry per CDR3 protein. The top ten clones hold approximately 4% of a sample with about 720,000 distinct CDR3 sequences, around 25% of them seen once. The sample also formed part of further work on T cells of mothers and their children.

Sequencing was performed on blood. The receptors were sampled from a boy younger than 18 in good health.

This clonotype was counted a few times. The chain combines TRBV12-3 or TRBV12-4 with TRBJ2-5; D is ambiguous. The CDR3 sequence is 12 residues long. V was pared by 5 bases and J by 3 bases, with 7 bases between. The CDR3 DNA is TGTGCCAGCAGTGTCAGGAAAGAGACCCAGTACTTC. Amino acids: CASSVRKETQYF.

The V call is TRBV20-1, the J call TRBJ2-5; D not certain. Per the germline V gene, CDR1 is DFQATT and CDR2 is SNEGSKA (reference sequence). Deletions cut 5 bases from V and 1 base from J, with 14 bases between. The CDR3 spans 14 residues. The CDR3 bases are TGCAGTGCTCCCGACGGCAGGATCCAAGAGACCCAGTACTTC. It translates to CSAPDGRIQETQYF.

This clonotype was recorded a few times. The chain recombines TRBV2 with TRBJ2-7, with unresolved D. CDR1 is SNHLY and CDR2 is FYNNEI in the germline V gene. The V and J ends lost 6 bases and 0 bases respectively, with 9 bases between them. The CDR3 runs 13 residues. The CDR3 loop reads CASRQPSSYEQYF. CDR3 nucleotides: TGTGCCAGCAGACAGCCGAGCTCCTACGAGCAGTACTTC.

Here the CDR3 DNA reads TGCAGTGCTAGTATCCTCCTAATGACTCAGCCCCAGCATTTT. Its protein is CSASILLMTQPQHF. This chain connects TRBV20-1 to TRBJ1-5, with D hard to call. The CDR3 runs 14 residues. The V end was cut by 3 bases, the J end by 6 bases, with 15 bases between. Germline values: CDR1 DFQATT, CDR2 SNEGSKA (reference sequence).

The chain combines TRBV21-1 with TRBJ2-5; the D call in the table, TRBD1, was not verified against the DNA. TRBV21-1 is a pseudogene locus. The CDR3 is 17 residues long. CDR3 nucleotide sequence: TGTGCCAGCCGTGGAGAGGCCGACAGGTGTGAGGTCCAGACCCAGTACTTC. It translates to CASRGEADRCEVQTQYF.

CDR3 region: CSVGRAGEQYF. In nucleotides, the CDR3 is TGCAGCGTTGGTAGGGCGGGGGAGCAGTACTTC. J is TRBJ2-5 and V is TRBV29-1; 7 nucleotides line up with TRBD2. The J segment lost 11 bases and the V segment lost 4 bases, leaving 7 bases of the junction unmatched. This CDR3 is 11 amino acids long. Per the germline V gene, CDR1 is SQVTM and CDR2 is ANQGSEA.

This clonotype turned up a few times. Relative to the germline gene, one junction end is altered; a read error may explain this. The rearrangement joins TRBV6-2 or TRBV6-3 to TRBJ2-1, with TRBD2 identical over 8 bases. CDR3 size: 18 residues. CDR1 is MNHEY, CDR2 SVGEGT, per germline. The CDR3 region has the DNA TGTGCCAGCAGTTATAGCGGGATCCAGATAAGCACAAACAATGAACAGTTCTTC. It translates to CASSYSGIQISTNNEQFF.

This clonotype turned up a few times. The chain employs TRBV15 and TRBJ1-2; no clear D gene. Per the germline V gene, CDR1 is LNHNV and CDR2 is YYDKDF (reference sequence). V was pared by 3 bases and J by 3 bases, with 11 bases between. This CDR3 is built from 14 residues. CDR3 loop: CATSRDALYYGYTF. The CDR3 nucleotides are TGTGCCACCAGCAGGGACGCCCTATACTATGGCTACACCTTC.

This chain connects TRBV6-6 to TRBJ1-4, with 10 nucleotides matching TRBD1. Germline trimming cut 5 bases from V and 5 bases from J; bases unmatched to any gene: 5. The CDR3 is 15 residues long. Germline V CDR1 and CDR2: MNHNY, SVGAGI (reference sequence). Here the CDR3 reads CASSIPGQGNEKLFF. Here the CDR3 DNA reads TGTGCCAGCAGTATCCCGGGACAGGGGAATGAAAAACTGTTTTTT.

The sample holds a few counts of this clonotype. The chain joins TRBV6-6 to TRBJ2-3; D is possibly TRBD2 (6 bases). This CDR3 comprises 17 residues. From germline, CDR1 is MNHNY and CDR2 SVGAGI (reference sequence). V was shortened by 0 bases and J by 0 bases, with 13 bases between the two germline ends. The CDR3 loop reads CASSYSRWGVSTDTQYF. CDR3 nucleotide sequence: TGTGCCAGCAGTTACTCGAGGTGGGGGGTGAGCACAGATACGCAGTATTTT.

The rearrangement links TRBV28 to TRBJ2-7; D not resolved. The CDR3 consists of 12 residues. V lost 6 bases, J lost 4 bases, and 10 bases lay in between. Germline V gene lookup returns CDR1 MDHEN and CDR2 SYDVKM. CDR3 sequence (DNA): TGTGCCAGCAGCGAGTACAAGTACGAGCAGTACTTC. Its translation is CASSEYKYEQYF.

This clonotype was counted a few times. CDR3 amino acids: CASSPRDRGVVGEQFF. The CDR3 nucleotides read TGTGCCAGCAGCCCACGGGACAGGGGAGTCGTTGGTGAGCAGTTCTTC. The chain uses TRBV13 and TRBJ2-1; 10 bases align to TRBD1. Germline-derived CDR1 and CDR2 are PRHDT and FYEKMQ (reference sequence). This CDR3 contains 16 residues. V gave up 5 bases and J gave up 9 bases; unmatched junction bases: 13.

The CDR3 spells CASSFSGGLQETQYF. DNA for the CDR3: TGTGCCAGCAGTTTCTCCGGGGGGCTCCAAGAGACCCAGTACTTC. The rearrangement uses TRBV12-3 or TRBV12-4 and TRBJ2-5; D possibly corresponds to TRBD2 (7 bases). This CDR3 has 15 residues. Trimming took 3 bases from V and 1 from J, leaving 12 bases between them.

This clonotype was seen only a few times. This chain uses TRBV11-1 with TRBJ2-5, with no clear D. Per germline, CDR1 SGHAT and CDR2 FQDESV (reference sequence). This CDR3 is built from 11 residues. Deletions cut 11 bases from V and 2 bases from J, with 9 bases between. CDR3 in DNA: TGTGCCGCCGGGCAACAAGAGACCCAGTACTTC. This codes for CAAGQQETQYF. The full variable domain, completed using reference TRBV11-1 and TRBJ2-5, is EAEVAQSPRYKITEKSQAVAFWCDPISGHATLYWYRQILGQGPELLVQFQDESVVDDSQLPKDRFSAERLKGVDSTLKIQPAELGDSAMYLCAAGQQETQYFGPGTRLLVL.

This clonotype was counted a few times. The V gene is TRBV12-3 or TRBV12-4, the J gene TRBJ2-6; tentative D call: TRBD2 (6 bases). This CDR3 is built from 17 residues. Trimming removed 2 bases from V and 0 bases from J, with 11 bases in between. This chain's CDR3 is CASSLLGLGSGANVLTF. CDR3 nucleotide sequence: TGTGCCAGCAGTTTACTGGGACTGGGCTCTGGGGCCAACGTCCTGACTTTC.

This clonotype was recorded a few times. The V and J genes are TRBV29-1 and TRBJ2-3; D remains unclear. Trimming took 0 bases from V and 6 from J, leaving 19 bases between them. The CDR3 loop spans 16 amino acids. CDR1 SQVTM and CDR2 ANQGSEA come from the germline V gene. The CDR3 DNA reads TGCAGCGTTGAAGATTATGGCAGTTCCGAAGTGGATACGCAGTATTTT. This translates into CSVEDYGSSEVDTQYF.

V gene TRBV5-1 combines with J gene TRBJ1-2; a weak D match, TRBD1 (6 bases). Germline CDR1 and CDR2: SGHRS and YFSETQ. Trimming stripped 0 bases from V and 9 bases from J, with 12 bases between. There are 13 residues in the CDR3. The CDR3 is CASSLGGADSYTF. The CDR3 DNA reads TGCGCCAGCAGCTTGGGGGGGGCTGACAGCTACACCTTC.

CDR3 nucleotide sequence: TGTGCCACCAGTGCCAAGACAGGGGAAGAGACCCAGTACTTC. Its translation: CATSAKTGEETQYF. This chain connects TRBV24-1 to TRBJ2-5; TRBD1 matches at 8 bases. J gave up 3 bases and V 5 bases, and 4 bases lay outside the gene matches. Germline loops: CDR1 KGHDR, CDR2 SFDVKD. CDR3 length equals 14 residues.

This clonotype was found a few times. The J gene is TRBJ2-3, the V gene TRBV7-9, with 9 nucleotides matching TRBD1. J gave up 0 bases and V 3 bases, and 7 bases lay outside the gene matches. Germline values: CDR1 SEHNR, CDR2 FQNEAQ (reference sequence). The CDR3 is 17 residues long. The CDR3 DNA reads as TGTGCCAGCAGCTTTTTCTGGGACAGGGATAGCACAGATACGCAGTATTTT. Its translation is CASSFFWDRDSTDTQYF.

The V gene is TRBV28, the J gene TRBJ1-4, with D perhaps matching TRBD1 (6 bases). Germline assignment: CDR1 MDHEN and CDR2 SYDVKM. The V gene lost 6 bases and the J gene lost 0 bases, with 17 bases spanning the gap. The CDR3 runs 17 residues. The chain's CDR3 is CASSPDSHAPTNEKLFF. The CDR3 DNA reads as TGTGCCAGCAGCCCGGACAGTCATGCCCCAACTAATGAAAAACTGTTTTTT.

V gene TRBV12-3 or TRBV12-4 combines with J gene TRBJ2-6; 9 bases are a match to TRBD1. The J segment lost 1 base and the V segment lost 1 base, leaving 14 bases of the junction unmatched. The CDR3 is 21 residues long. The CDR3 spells CASSLVGGAGQGPSGANVLTF. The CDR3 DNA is TGTGCCAGCAGTTTAGTAGGAGGGGCGGGACAGGGCCCTTCTGGGGCCAACGTCCTGACTTTC.

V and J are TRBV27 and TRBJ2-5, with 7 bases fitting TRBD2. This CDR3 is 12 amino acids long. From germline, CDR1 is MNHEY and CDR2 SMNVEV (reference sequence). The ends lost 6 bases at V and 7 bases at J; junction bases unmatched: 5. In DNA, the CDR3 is TGTGCCAGCAGGGGGGGGGGTCTGACCCAGTACTTC. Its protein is CASRGGGLTQYF.

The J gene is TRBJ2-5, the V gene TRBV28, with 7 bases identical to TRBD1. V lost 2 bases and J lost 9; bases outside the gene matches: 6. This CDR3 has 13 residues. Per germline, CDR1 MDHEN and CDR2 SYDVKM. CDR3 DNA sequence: TGTGCCAGCAGTTTAGGGAAGACAGGGCCCCAGTACTTC. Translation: CASSLGKTGPQYF.

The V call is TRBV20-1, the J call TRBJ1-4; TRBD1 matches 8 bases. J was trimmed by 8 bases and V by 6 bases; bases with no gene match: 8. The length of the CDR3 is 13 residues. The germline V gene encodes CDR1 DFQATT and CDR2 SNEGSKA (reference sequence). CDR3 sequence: CSANRGLGEKLFF. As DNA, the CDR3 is TGCAGTGCCAACAGGGGGTTGGGGGAAAAACTGTTTTTT.

The CDR3 here is CASSHGGTSSGANVLTF. CDR3 coding DNA: TGCGCCAGCAGCCATGGAGGGACAAGCTCTGGGGCCAACGTCCTGACTTTC. The V call is TRBV4-3, the J call TRBJ2-6, with D perhaps given as TRBD1 or TRBD2 (6 bases each). CDR3 length: 17 residues. Per the germline V gene, CDR1 is LGHNA and CDR2 is YSLEER. Trimming shortened V by 3 bases and J by 0 bases, and 12 bases separated the two germline ends.

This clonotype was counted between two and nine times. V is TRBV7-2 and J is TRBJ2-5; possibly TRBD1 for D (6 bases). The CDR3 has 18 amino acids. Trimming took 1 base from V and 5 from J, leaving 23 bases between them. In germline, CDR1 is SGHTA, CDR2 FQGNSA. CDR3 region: CASSLGGLTGGISETQYF. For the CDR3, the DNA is TGTGCCAGCAGCTTAGGGGGGTTGACAGGAGGAATCTCGGAGACCCAGTACTTC.

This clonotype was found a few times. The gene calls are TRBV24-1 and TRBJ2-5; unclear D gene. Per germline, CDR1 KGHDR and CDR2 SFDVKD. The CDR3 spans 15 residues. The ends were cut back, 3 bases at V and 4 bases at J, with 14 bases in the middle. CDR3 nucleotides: TGTGCCACCAGTGATATTTCAGGTTTGGGAGAGACCCAGTACTTC. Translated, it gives CATSDISGLGETQYF.